This T cell receptor beta chain comes out of a study of read filtering for tumor transcriptome and immune sequencing. Study at large: Mean patient age was roughly 72 years, range roughly 40 to 85; 17 male, around 15 female. R-ISS stage counts were eight or nine for I, roughly 16 for II, six or seven for III. Study observations and caveats: IR-seq captured clonotypes deeper and more reliably than RNA-seq. Approximately 80% of IR-seq clonotypes had one read, totaling about 3.5% of reads; RNA-seq: about 74% and 41%.

This clonotype was counted between two and nine times. Antigen unknown. This library used roughly 400 ng RNA and molecular barcoded adaptors spanning alpha/delta and beta/gamma chains. Via MiXCR, TCRdb re-called the reads, giving one row per CDR3 protein. Of about 45,000 distinct CDR3 sequences in the sample, roughly a fifth are singletons; the top ten hold more than 30%. This CDR3 comprises 13 residues. V gave up 3 bases and J gave up 5 bases, with 8 bases separating them. CDR1 MDHEN and CDR2 SYDVKM come from the germline V gene. The sequenced sample consisted of a population of CD138-negative cells sorted from bone marrow. This receptor was identified in a donor at least 40 years old with multiple myeloma. The rearrangement joins TRBV28 to TRBJ2-4; no clear D. CDR3 sequence reads: CASSLGSENIQYF. The CDR3 DNA follows: TGTGCCAGCAGTTTGGGGTCAGAAAACATTCAGTACTTC.